This TCR beta chain came from a study of beta chain features in type 1 diabetes. In the study overall: Sorted cells numbering around 100,000,000 were examined across all samples.

Purity above 98% was achieved in all sorted populations. Expressed TCRB transcripts got sequenced, as all isolated RNA was reverse transcribed. TCRdb's copy holds only in-frame clones and misses some; the assay was immunoSEQ multiplex PCR. In the table there are around 450,000 clones, about an eighth of which are singletons. J was trimmed by 0 bases and V by 4 bases; bases with no gene match: 6. The CDR3 covers 17 residues. Per germline, CDR1 MGHRA and CDR2 YSYEKL. Sequences were obtained from naive CD4+ T cells from blood. The TCR originated in a woman in her late teens or twenties in good health. The chain is built from TRBV4-1 and TRBJ2-6; 7 bases match TRBD1. The DNA of the CDR3 is TGCGCCAGCAGCCGACAGGGCCTCACCTCTGGGGCCAACGTCCTGACTTTC. Translated, it gives CASSRQGLTSGANVLTF.